This T cell receptor beta chain came from a study of blood T cell repertoires in COVID-19. Trimming stripped 1 base from V and 0 bases from J, with 13 bases between. The germline CDR1 and CDR2 sequences are MNHNS and SASEGT. This CDR3 is built from 17 residues. Under the authors' procedure: How many nucleated cells were present was estimated from reference gene primer amplification. The repertoire was sequenced with immunoSEQ multiplex PCR; TCRdb's copy has only in-frame clones and lacks some. That table is the source of V, J and clone size, and D and trimming were worked out from the DNA. This table holds some 160,000 clones, more than 75% found once.

The sample was peripheral blood. The source is a man in his fifties who had recovered from COVID-19. The chain couples TRBV6-1 to TRBJ2-4, with a possible D match to TRBD1 (5 bases). CDR3 nucleotides: TGTGCCAGCAGTGAAGGGGGCGGTCCGGGAGCCAAAAACATTCAGTACTTC. Translated: CASSEGGGPGAKNIQYF.